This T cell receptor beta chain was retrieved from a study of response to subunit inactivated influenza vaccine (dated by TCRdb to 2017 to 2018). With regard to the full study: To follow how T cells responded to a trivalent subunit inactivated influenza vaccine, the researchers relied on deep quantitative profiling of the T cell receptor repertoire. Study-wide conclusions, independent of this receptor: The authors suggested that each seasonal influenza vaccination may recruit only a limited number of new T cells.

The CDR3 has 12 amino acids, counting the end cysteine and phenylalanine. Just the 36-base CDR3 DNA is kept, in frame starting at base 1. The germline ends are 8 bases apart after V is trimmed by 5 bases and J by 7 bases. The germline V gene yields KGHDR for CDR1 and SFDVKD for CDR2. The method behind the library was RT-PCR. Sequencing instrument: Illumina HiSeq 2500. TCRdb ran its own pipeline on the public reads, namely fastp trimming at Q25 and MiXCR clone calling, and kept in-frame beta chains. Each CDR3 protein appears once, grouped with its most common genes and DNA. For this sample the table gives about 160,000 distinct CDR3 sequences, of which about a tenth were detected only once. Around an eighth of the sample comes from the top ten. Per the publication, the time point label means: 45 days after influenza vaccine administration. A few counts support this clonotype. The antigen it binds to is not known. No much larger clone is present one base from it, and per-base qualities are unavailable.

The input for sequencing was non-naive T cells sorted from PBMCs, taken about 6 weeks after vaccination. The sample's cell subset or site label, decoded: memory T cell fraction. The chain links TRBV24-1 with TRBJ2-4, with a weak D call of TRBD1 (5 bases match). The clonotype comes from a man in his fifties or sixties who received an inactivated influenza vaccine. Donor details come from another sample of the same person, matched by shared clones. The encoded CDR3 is CATSAAGNIQYF. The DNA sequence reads TGTGCCACCAGTGCCGCAGGGAACATTCAGTACTTC.